Given below is one TCR beta chain in context. The data originate from a study of blood T cell repertoires in COVID-19. Study-wide background: T cells, B-cell-depleted T cells, or PBMCs provided the cDNA or gDNA that served as material.

Germline V CDR1 and CDR2: LNHDA, SQIVND (reference sequence). There are 14 residues in the CDR3. J lost 5 bases, V lost 11 bases, and 9 bases had no gene match. Authors' data handling: Counts of nucleated cells, estimated from reference gene primer amplification, were obtained. Clones were read by immunoSEQ multiplex PCR, and TCRdb kept only the in-frame ones, dropping some. Clone size and V and J calls were adopted from that table, with D and trimming inferred from the DNA. This sample has around 200,000 clones; around nine tenths occur once, and the top ten carry 2.5% to 3.5%. The sequenced sample consisted of peripheral blood. This clonotype originated in a man aged 35 to 55 with active or convalescent COVID-19. The J gene is TRBJ2-2, the V gene TRBV19; 9 bases map to TRBD1. This chain's CDR3 is CAATGQGRTGELFF. In DNA form, the CDR3 reads TGTGCCGCAACGGGACAGGGTCGAACCGGGGAGCTGTTTTTT.